The next 10 T cell receptor beta chains were all read from a single sample in a study of T cell responses to AZD1222 COVID-19 vaccine. Here immunoSEQ multiplex PCR was the method, and the copy in TCRdb shows in-frame clones only, minus some. Among about 120,000 clones, under 95% were seen once, and the ten largest hold approximately 5.1%. The source was peripheral blood, collected 28 days after the second AZD1222 dose. The origin of the receptors is an adult who received the AZD1222 COVID-19 vaccine.

The chain has TRBV3-1 (or the pseudogene TRBV3-2) and TRBJ2-5; 7 bases are shared with TRBD2. The CDR3 is made up of 16 amino acids. Germline CDR1 is LGHDT and CDR2 is YNNKEL (reference sequence). The junction had 10 bases not matched to a gene; V was cut back by 2 bases and J by 4 bases. The CDR3 region has the DNA TGTGCCAGCAGCCAAACCAATGTGGGAGGGCCAGAGACCCAGTACTTC. Translated: CASSQTNVGGPETQYF.

The sample holds one count of this clone. The CDR3 sequence: CASSPGGAQETQYF. The CDR3 DNA follows: TGTGCCAGCAGCCCCGGGGGGGCACAAGAGACCCAGTACTTC. This chain joins TRBV11-3 and TRBJ2-5; 8 bases match TRBD2. The CDR3 totals 14 residues. The V segment lost 5 bases and the J segment 2 bases; nucleotides outside the gene matches: 4. CDR1 and CDR2 from the germline V gene are SGHNT and YENEEA.

V is TRBV15 and J is TRBJ2-7; TRBD2 matches 9 bases. Germline-derived CDR1 and CDR2 are LNHNV and YYDKDF (reference sequence). CDR3 length: 16 residues. The trim removed 0 bases at V and 4 bases at J, leaving 7 bases unmatched. The CDR3 loop is CATSREAISGGYEQYF. DNA of the CDR3: TGTGCCACCAGCAGAGAAGCAATCAGCGGGGGGTACGAGCAGTACTTC.

The V gene is TRBV19, the J gene TRBJ1-5, with 7 bases that match TRBD1. V lost 9 bases and J lost 3; bases outside the gene matches: 5. The CDR3 consists of 13 residues. Germline V gene data show CDR1 as LNHDA and CDR2 as SQIVND (reference sequence). The CDR3 DNA reads as TGTGCCAGCGCCGGGACAGTCAATCAGCCCCAGCATTTT. The encoded protein is CASAGTVNQPQHF.

This rearrangement joins TRBV9 to TRBJ2-3; 9 bases fit TRBD2. V lost 3 bases, J lost 1 base, and 6 bases stayed unmatched. The CDR3 runs 16 residues. Germline CDR1 is SGDLS and CDR2 is YYNGEE. The CDR3 here is CASSGPRTSGTDTQYF. The CDR3 DNA is TGTGCCAGCAGCGGCCCACGGACTAGCGGCACAGATACGCAGTATTTT.

This chain joins TRBV7-6 and TRBJ2-7; D remains unclear. The germline V gene has CDR1 SGHVS and CDR2 FNYEAQ. This CDR3 is built from 11 residues. Trimming took off 8 bases at V and 8 bases at J, with 13 bases between the two ends. CDR3 protein: CASADDRKQYF. The CDR3 nucleotides read TGTGCCAGCGCTGATGATCGCAAGCAGTACTTC.

The chain carries TRBV7-6 and TRBJ2-5; 10 positions match TRBD2. The CDR3 contains 17 residues. Germline CDR1 is SGHVS and CDR2 is FNYEAQ. J gave up 6 bases and V 1 base, and 11 bases lay outside the gene matches. The CDR3 DNA follows: TGTGCCAGCAGCTTAGGAGGTTCGAGCGGGGGGGCGAAGACCCAGTACTTC. This encodes CASSLGGSSGGAKTQYF.

V usage is TRBV7-9 and J usage is TRBJ2-1, with D perhaps TRBD2 (6 bases). Trimming cost V 0 bases and J 1 base, with 16 bases left between them. This CDR3 has 18 residues. CDR1 is SEHNR, CDR2 FQNEAQ, per germline (reference sequence). The CDR3 spells CASSLAAASDGSYNEQFF. DNA for the CDR3: TGTGCCAGCAGCTTAGCGGCGGCTAGCGATGGGTCCTACAATGAGCAGTTCTTC.

The chain combines TRBV4-1 with TRBJ2-3; D is possibly TRBD1 or TRBD2 (5 bases each). With 4 bases removed from V and 2 bases from J, the gap between germline ends came to 16 bases. The germline V gene has CDR1 MGHRA and CDR2 YSYEKL. The CDR3 consists of 16 residues. CDR3 protein: CASSLRTQGPTDTQYF. Written as DNA, the CDR3 is TGCGCCAGCAGCCTCCGAACGCAGGGACCCACAGATACGCAGTATTTT.

V and J are TRBV5-4 and TRBJ2-7; 7 positions match TRBD2. The CDR3 length is 16 residues. V dropped 4 bases and J dropped 2; count of bases not matched to a gene: 12. CDR1 SGHNT and CDR2 YYREEE come from the germline V gene (reference sequence). CDR3 DNA: TGTGCCAGCAGCCCGGAGGGTAGCGGGTACACCTACGAGCAGTACTTC. Its protein product is CASSPEGSGYTYEQYF.